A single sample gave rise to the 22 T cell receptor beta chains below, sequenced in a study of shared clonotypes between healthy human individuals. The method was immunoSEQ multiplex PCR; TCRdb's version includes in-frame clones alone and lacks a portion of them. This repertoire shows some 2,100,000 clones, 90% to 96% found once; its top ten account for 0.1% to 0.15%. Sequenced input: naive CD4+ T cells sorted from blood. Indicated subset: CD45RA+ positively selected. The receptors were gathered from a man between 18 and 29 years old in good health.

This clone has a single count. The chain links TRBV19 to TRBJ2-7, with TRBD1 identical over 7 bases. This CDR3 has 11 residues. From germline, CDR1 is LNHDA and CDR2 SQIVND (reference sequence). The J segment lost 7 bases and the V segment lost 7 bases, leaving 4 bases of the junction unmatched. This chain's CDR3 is CASTLTGEQYF. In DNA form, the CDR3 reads TGTGCCAGTACCCTGACAGGGGAGCAGTACTTC. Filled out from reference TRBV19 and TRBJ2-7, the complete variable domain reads DGGITQSPKYLFRKEGQNVTLSCEQNLNHDAMYWYRQDPGQGLRLIYYSQIVNDFQKGDIAEGYSVSREKKESFPLTVTSAQKNPTAFYLCASTLTGEQYFGPGTRLTVT.

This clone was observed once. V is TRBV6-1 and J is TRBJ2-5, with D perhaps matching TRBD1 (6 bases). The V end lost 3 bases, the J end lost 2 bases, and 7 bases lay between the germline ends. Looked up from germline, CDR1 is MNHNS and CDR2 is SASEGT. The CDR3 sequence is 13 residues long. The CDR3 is CASSDQGQETQYF. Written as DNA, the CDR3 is TGTGCCAGCAGTGACCAGGGGCAAGAGACCCAGTACTTC.

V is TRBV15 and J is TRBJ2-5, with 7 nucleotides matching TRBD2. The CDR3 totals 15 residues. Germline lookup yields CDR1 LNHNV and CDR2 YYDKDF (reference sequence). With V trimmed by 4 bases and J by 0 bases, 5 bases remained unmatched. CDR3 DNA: TGTGCCACCAGCATCCAGGGAGGGTACCAAGAGACCCAGTACTTC. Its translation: CATSIQGGYQETQYF.

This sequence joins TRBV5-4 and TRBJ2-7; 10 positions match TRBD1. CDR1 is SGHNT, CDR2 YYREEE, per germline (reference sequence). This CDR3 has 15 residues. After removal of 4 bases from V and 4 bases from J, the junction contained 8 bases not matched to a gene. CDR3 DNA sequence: TGTGCCAGCAGCCAAGGGACAGGGGTGGTTTACGAGCAGTACTTC. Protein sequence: CASSQGTGVVYEQYF.

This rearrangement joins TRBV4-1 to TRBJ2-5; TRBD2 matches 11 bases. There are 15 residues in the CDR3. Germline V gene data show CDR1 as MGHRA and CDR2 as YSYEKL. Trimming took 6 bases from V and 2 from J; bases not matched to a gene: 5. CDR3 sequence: CASSRLAGYQETQYF. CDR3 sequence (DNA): TGCGCCAGCAGTCGACTAGCGGGGTATCAAGAGACCCAGTACTTC.

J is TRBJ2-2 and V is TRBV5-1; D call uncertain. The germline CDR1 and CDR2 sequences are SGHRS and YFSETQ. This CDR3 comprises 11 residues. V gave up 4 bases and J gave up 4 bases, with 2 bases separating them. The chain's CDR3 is CASSATGELFF. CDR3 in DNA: TGCGCCAGCAGCGCCACCGGGGAGCTGTTTTTT.

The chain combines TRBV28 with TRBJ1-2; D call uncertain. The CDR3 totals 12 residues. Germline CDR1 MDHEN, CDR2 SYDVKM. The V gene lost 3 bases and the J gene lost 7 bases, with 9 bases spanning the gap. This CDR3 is CASSLAVGGYTF. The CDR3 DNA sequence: TGTGCCAGCAGTTTGGCGGTGGGTGGCTACACCTTC.

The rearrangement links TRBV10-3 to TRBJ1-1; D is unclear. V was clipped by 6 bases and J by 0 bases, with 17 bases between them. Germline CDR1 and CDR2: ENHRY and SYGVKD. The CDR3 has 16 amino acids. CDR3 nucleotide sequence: TGTGCCATCAGCGAGGCCGGCATACCCATGAACACTGAAGCTTTCTTT. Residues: CAISEAGIPMNTEAFF.

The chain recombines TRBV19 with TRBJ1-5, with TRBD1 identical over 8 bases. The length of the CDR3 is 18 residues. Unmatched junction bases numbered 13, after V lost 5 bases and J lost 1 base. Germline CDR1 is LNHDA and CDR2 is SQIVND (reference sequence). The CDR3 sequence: CASSALVFRGRSNQPQHF. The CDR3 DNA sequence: TGTGCCAGTAGTGCGCTCGTCTTCAGGGGGCGAAGCAATCAGCCCCAGCATTTT.

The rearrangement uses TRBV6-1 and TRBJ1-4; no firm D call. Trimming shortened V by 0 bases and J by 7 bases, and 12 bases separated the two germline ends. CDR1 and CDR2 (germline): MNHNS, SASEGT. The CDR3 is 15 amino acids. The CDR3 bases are TGTGCCAGCAGTGAAGCGCTTCGTGGAGCTGAAAAACTGTTTTTT. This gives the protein CASSEALRGAEKLFF.

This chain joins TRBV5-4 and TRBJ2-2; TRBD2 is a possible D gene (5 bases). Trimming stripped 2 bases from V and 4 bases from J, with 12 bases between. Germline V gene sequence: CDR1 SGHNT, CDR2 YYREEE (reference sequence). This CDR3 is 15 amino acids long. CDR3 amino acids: CASSLSGIGTGELFF. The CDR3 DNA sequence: TGTGCCAGCAGCTTATCGGGGATTGGCACCGGGGAGCTGTTTTTT.

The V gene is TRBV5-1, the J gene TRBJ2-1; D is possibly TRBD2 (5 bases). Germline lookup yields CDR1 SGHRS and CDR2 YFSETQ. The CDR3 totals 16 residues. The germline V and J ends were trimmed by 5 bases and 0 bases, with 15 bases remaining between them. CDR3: CASRRGEGSSYNEQFF. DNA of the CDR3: TGCGCCAGCAGACGGGGTGAGGGAAGCTCCTACAATGAGCAGTTCTTC. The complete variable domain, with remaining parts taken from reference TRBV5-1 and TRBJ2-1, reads KAGVTQTPRYLIKTRGQQVTLSCSPISGHRSVSWYQQTPGQGLQFLFEYFSETQRNKGNFPGRFSGRQFSNSRSEMNVSTLELGDSALYLCASRRGEGSSYNEQFFGPGTRLTVL.

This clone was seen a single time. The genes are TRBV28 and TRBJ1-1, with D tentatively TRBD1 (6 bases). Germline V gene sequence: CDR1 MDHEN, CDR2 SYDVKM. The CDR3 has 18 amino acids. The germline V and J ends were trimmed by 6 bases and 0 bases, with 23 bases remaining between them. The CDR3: CASSLGGAGAVMNTEAFF. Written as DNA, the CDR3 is TGTGCCAGCAGCCTTGGGGGTGCGGGGGCGGTTATGAACACTGAAGCTTTCTTT.

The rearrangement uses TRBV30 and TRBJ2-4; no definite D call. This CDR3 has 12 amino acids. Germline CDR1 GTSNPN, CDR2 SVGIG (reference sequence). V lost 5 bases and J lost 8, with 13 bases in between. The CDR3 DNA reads TGTGCCTGGGGGATGGTGGTCGACATTCAGTACTTC. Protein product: CAWGMVVDIQYF.

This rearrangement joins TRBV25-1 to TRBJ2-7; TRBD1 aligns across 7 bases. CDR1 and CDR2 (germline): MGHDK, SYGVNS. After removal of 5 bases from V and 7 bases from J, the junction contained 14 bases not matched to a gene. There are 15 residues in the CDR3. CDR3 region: CASSTPGTVAQEQYF. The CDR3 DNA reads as TGTGCCAGCAGTACCCCCGGGACAGTCGCACAAGAGCAGTACTTC.

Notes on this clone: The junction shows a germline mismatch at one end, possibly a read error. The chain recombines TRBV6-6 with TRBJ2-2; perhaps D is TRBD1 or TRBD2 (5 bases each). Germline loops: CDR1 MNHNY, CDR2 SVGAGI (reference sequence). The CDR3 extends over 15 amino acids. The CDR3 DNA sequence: TGTGCCAGTAGTTGGGGACCCGACTCCCCCGGGGAGCTGTTTTTT. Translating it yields CASSWGPDSPGELFF.

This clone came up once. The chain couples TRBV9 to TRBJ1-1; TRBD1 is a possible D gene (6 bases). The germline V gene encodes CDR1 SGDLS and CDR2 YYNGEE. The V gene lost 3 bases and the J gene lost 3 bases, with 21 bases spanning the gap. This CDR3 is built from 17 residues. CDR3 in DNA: TGTGCCAGCAGCGCCCGTACGGGGGGCGCCTTGGACACTGAAGCTTTCTTT. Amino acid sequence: CASSARTGGALDTEAFF. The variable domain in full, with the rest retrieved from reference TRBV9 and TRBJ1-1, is DSGVTQTPKHLITATGQRVTLRCSPRSGDLSVYWYQQSLDQGLQFLIQYYNGEERAKGNILERFSAQQFPDLHSELNLSSLELGDSALYFCASSARTGGALDTEAFFGQGTRLTVV.

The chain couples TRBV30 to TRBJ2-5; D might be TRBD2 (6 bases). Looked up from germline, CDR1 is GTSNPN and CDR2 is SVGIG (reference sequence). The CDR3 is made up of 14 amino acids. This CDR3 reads CAMSGPPARETQYF. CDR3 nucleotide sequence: TGTGCTATGAGCGGGCCCCCAGCTAGGGAGACCCAGTACTTC.

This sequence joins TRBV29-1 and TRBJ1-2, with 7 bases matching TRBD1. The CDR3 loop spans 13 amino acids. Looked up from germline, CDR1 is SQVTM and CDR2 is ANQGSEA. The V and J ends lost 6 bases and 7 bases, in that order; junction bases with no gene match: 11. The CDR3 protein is CSVPGGDASGYTF. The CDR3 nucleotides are TGCAGCGTCCCAGGGGGGGATGCTTCTGGCTACACCTTC.

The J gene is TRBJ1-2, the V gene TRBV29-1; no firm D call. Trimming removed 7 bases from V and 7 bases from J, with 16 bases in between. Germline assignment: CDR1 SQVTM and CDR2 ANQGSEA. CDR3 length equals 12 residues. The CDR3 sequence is CSAHEGDAGYTF. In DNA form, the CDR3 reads TGCAGCGCCCACGAGGGTGACGCTGGCTACACCTTC. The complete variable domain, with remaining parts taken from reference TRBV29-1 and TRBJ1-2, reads SAVISQKPSRDICQRGTSLTIQCQVDSQVTMMFWYRQQPGQSLTLIATANQGSEATYESGFVIDKFPISRPNLTFSTLTVSNMSPEDSSIYLCSAHEGDAGYTFGSGTRLTVV.

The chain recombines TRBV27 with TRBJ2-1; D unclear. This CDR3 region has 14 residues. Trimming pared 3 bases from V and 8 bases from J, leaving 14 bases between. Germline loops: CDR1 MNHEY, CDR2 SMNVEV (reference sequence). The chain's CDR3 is CASSFFGEVDEQFF. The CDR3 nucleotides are TGTGCCAGCAGTTTCTTTGGGGAAGTGGATGAGCAGTTCTTC.

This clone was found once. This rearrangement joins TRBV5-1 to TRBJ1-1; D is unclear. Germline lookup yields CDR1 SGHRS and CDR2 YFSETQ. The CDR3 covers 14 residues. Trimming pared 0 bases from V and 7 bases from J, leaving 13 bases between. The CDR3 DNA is TGCGCCAGCAGCTTGGATTCCCTAGTTGGTGAAGCTTTCTTT. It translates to CASSLDSLVGEAFF.